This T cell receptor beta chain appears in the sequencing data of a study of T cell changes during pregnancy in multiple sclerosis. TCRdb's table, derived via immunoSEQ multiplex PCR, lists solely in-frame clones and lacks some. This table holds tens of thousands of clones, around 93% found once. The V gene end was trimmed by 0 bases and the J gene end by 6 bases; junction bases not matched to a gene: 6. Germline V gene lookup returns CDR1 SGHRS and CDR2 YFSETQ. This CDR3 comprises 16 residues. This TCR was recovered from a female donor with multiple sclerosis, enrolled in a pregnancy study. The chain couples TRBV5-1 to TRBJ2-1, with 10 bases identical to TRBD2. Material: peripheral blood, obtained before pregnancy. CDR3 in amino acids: CASSLVTSGKGNEQFF. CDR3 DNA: TGCGCCAGCAGCTTGGTCACTAGCGGGAAGGGCAATGAGCAGTTCTTC.